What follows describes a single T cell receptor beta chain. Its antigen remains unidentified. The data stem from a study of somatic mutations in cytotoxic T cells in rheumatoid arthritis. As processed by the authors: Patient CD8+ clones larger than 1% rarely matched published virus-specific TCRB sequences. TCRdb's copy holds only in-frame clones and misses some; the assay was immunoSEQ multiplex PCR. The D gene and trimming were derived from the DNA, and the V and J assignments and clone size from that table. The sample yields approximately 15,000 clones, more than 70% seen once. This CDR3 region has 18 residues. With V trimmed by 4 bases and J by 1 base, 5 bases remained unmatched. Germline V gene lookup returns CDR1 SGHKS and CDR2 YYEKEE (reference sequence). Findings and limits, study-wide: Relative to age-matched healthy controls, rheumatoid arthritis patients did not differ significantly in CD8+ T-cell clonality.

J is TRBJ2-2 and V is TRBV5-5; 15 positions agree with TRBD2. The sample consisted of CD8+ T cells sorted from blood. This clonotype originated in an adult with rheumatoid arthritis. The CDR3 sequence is CASSEGLAGGWNTGELFF. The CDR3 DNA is TGTGCCAGCAGCGAGGGACTAGCGGGAGGTTGGAACACCGGGGAGCTGTTTTTT.